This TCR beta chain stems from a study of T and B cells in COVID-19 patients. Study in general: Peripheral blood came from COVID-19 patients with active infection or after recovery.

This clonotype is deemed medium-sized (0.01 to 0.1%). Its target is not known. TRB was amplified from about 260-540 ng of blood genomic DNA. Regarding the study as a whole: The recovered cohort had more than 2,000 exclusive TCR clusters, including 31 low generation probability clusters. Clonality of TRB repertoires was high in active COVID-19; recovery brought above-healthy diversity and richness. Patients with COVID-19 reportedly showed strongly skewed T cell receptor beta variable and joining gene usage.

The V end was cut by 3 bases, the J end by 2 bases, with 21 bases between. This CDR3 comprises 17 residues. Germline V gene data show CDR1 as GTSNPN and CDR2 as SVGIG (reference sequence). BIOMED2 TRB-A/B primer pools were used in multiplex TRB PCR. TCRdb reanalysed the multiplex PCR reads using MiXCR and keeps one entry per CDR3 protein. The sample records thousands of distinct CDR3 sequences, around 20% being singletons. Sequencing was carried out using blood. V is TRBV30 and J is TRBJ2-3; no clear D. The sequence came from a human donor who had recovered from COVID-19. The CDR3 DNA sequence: TGTGCCTGGAGCTCCTCATATGGCAGACGAAACACAGATACGCAGTATTTT. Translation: CAWSSSYGRRNTDTQYF.